This is a list of T cell receptor beta chains from one sample in a study of OX40 agonist ivuxolimab in advanced cancers. The repertoire was sequenced with immunoSEQ multiplex PCR; TCRdb's copy has only in-frame clones and lacks some. The table lists 50,000 to 80,000 clones, 70% to 90% of them singletons. This specimen was CD4+ or CD8+ T cells sorted from blood, taken in a trial of the OX40 agonist ivuxolimab. The receptor source for this set is an adult with an advanced solid tumor such as melanoma, head and neck, liver or kidney cancer. Both conserved end residues are part of each CDR3. Fields, in order: clone size, V gene, D gene, J gene, CDR3 DNA, CDR3 protein. The D gene is left open where the match is weak. The size field is filled for only some rows; it gives once, few, many or a size class.

clone size: -; V gene: TRBV19; D gene: -; J gene: TRBJ1-5; CDR3 DNA: TGTGCCAGTAGCAGCCCTAGATGGCAGGGGAGCCAGCCCCAGCATTTT; CDR3 protein: CASSSPRWQGSQPQHF
clone size: -; V gene: TRBV28; D gene: -; J gene: TRBJ1-4; CDR3 DNA: TGTGCCAGCAGTCGATACAGGGTCGCTAATGAAAAACTGTTTTTT; CDR3 protein: CASSRYRVANEKLFF
clone size: -; V gene: TRBV6-5; D gene: -; J gene: TRBJ1-2; CDR3 DNA: TGTGCCAGCAGTTACGGGCAAGTCAATGGCTACACCTTC; CDR3 protein: CASSYGQVNGYTF
clone size: -; V gene: TRBV19; D gene: TRBD2; J gene: TRBJ2-7; CDR3 DNA: TGTGCCAGTAGTCCGGGACTAGTCAGCCACGAGCAGTACTTC; CDR3 protein: CASSPGLVSHEQYF
clone size: -; V gene: TRBV7-6; D gene: TRBD2; J gene: TRBJ2-7; CDR3 DNA: TGTGCCAGCAGCTCTAGCGGGGGGGGATACGAGCAGTACTTC; CDR3 protein: CASSSSGGGYEQYF
clone size: -; V gene: TRBV9; D gene: -; J gene: TRBJ1-5; CDR3 DNA: TGTGCCAGCAGCGTAGGGGACGTCCCCAATCAGCCCCAGCATTTT; CDR3 protein: CASSVGDVPNQPQHF
clone size: -; V gene: TRBV2; D gene: TRBD2; J gene: TRBJ2-3; CDR3 DNA: TGTGCCAGCAGTGTAGCGGGGGTCTTAGATACGCAGTATTTT; CDR3 protein: CASSVAGVLDTQYF
clone size: -; V gene: TRBV5-1; D gene: -; J gene: TRBJ1-4; CDR3 DNA: TGCGCCAGCAGCCCCGCCGGGCAGGGGGAAAAACTGTTTTTT; CDR3 protein: CASSPAGQGEKLFF
clone size: -; V gene: TRBV2; D gene: -; J gene: TRBJ1-2; CDR3 DNA: TGTGCCAGCTTGGTTGCCCGTAACTATGGCTACACCTTC; CDR3 protein: CASLVARNYGYTF
clone size: -; V gene: TRBV19; D gene: -; J gene: TRBJ1-5; CDR3 DNA: TGTGCCAGCGCGCGAGCCTACAATCAGCCCCAGCATTTT; CDR3 protein: CASARAYNQPQHF
clone size: -; V gene: TRBV7-7; D gene: TRBD1; J gene: TRBJ2-5; CDR3 DNA: TGTGCTAGCAGCTTAGCGACAGGGGACCAAGAGACCCAGTACTTC; CDR3 protein: CASSLATGDQETQYF
clone size: few; V gene: TRBV4-3; D gene: -; J gene: TRBJ2-3; CDR3 DNA: TGCGCCAGCAGCCAAAGGTGGTGGGATGGGACAGATACGCAGTATTTT; CDR3 protein: CASSQRWWDGTDTQYF
clone size: -; V gene: TRBV30; D gene: TRBD2; J gene: TRBJ2-7; CDR3 DNA: TGTGCCTGTCCAAAGGGGACTAGCGGGTACGAGCAGTACTTC; CDR3 protein: CACPKGTSGYEQYF
clone size: -; V gene: TRBV7-2; D gene: -; J gene: TRBJ2-3; CDR3 DNA: TGTGCCAGCAGCTTTAGTCTCACAGATACGCAGTATTTT; CDR3 protein: CASSFSLTDTQYF
clone size: -; V gene: TRBV14; D gene: -; J gene: TRBJ1-1; CDR3 DNA: TGTGCCAGCAGCCAAGAGAGCTGGGCAGGATGGACTGAAGCTTTCTTT; CDR3 protein: CASSQESWAGWTEAFF
clone size: -; V gene: TRBV28; D gene: -; J gene: TRBJ1-6; CDR3 DNA: TGTGCCAGCAGTTGGGACGGAGATTCACCCCTCCACTTT; CDR3 protein: CASSWDGDSPLHF
clone size: -; V gene: TRBV7-2; D gene: -; J gene: TRBJ2-2; CDR3 DNA: TGTGCCAGCAGCGGCCAAGCGGTTTCGAACACCGGGGAGCTGTTTTTT; CDR3 protein: CASSGQAVSNTGELFF
clone size: once; V gene: TRBV5-4; D gene: -; J gene: TRBJ2-7; CDR3 DNA: TGTGCCAGCAGCTTCGACTCAACCGAGCAGTACTTC; CDR3 protein: CASSFDSTEQYF
clone size: -; V gene: TRBV18; D gene: -; J gene: TRBJ2-3; CDR3 DNA: TGTGCCAGCTCATTCCAATCCGGGAGCACAGATACGCAGTATTTT; CDR3 protein: CASSFQSGSTDTQYF
clone size: -; V gene: TRBV6-5; D gene: -; J gene: TRBJ2-1; CDR3 DNA: TGTGCCAGCAGTTGGCGTGGCAGGAGCTCCTACAATGAGCAGTTCTTC; CDR3 protein: CASSWRGRSSYNEQFF
clone size: -; V gene: TRBV5-1; D gene: -; J gene: TRBJ2-1; CDR3 DNA: TGCGCCAGCAGCTTGGGGCTGTTAGTCAACTACAATGAGCAGTTCTTC; CDR3 protein: CASSLGLLVNYNEQFF
clone size: -; V gene: TRBV7-8; D gene: -; J gene: TRBJ2-7; CDR3 DNA: TGTGCCAGCAGCTTAAGGTACGAGCAGTACTTC; CDR3 protein: CASSLRYEQYF
clone size: -; V gene: TRBV7-9; D gene: TRBD1; J gene: TRBJ1-1; CDR3 DNA: TGTGCCAGCAGCCGTGGCTCAGGGGGCTCAGGGACTGAAGCTTTCTTT; CDR3 protein: CASSRGSGGSGTEAFF
clone size: -; V gene: TRBV14; D gene: -; J gene: TRBJ2-7; CDR3 DNA: TGTGCCAGCAGCCTTCGCGAAGTCCGCACCTACGAGCAGTACTTC; CDR3 protein: CASSLREVRTYEQYF
clone size: -; V gene: TRBV27; D gene: -; J gene: TRBJ2-3; CDR3 DNA: TGTGCCAGCAGTTTGTGGGACACAGATACGCAGTATTTT; CDR3 protein: CASSLWDTDTQYF
clone size: -; V gene: TRBV5-1; D gene: TRBD2; J gene: TRBJ2-3; CDR3 DNA: TGCGCCAGCAGCGGACTAGCGGGGGGGCTAAGCACAGATACGCAGTATTTT; CDR3 protein: CASSGLAGGLSTDTQYF
clone size: -; V gene: TRBV11-3; D gene: -; J gene: TRBJ2-3; CDR3 DNA: TGTGCCAGCAGCTTAGAAGCAGATACGCAGTATTTT; CDR3 protein: CASSLEADTQYF
clone size: -; V gene: TRBV7-9; D gene: -; J gene: TRBJ1-1; CDR3 DNA: TGTGCCAGCAGCCCCCTAGGGGGGCCTGACTTGAACACTGAAGCTTTCTTT; CDR3 protein: CASSPLGGPDLNTEAFF
clone size: -; V gene: TRBV28; D gene: -; J gene: TRBJ2-7; CDR3 DNA: TGTGCCAGCAGTTTAGACACCACCTACGAGCAGTACTTC; CDR3 protein: CASSLDTTYEQYF
clone size: once; V gene: TRBV30; D gene: TRBD1; J gene: TRBJ2-3; CDR3 DNA: TGTGCCTGGGACAGGGGGCTAGATACGCAGTATTTT; CDR3 protein: CAWDRGLDTQYF
clone size: once; V gene: TRBV7-2; D gene: TRBD1; J gene: TRBJ1-5; CDR3 DNA: TGTGCCAGCAGCATAGGGACAGGTTATTTTTATAGCAATCAGCCCCAGCATTTT; CDR3 protein: CASSIGTGYFYSNQPQHF
clone size: -; V gene: TRBV7-2; D gene: TRBD2; J gene: TRBJ2-7; CDR3 DNA: TGTGCCAGCAGCTTCCTGACTAGCGGGGGGGCGGAGCAGTACTTC; CDR3 protein: CASSFLTSGGAEQYF
clone size: -; V gene: TRBV19; D gene: -; J gene: TRBJ2-1; CDR3 DNA: TGTGCCAGTACCGGGAGAAACGAGCAGTTCTTC; CDR3 protein: CASTGRNEQFF